The TCR beta chain under discussion was sequenced for a study of blood T cell repertoires in COVID-19. Background on the study: Whether acute or convalescent, the COVID-19 samples came from the United States, Italy and Spain. From T cells, B-cell-depleted T cells, or PBMCs came the material, which was cDNA or gDNA.

Trimming left V 4 bases short and J 4 bases short, with 15 bases between. Germline V lookup: CDR1 SGHRS, CDR2 YFSETQ. The CDR3 has 15 residues. How the authors handled the data: Nucleated cell counts were estimated from reference gene primer amplification. The method was immunoSEQ multiplex PCR; TCRdb's version includes in-frame clones alone and lacks a portion of them. Clone size and V and J calls were adopted from that table, with D and trimming inferred from the DNA. This sample has around 110,000 clones, with about nine tenths found just once. This clonotype was sampled from a man aged 35 to 55 with acute or convalescent COVID-19. The V call is TRBV5-1, the J call TRBJ2-1, with a tentative D call TRBD1 (6 bases). Material: peripheral blood. The CDR3 bases are TGCGCCAGCAGCACCTCCGACAGGACTTACAATGAGCAGTTCTTC. Translated, it gives CASSTSDRTYNEQFF. Looking up the rest from reference TRBV5-1 and TRBJ2-1 gives the full variable domain: KAGVTQTPRYLIKTRGQQVTLSCSPISGHRSVSWYQQTPGQGLQFLFEYFSETQRNKGNFPGRFSGRQFSNSRSEMNVSTLELGDSALYLCASSTSDRTYNEQFFGPGTRLTVL.